The source of this TCR beta chain is a study of blood T cell repertoires in COVID-19. Study at large: Spain, Italy and the United States supplied samples that represented acute and convalescent COVID-19. The analysed material was cDNA or gDNA that came from T cells, B-cell-depleted T cells, or PBMCs.

Authors' methods: Nucleated cell number was recorded as an estimate derived from reference gene primer amplification. The assay was immunoSEQ multiplex PCR, and TCRdb's table has in-frame clones only and misses some. Clone size and the V and J calls come from that table; the DNA yielded D and trimming. The sample shows some 150,000 clones, around 90% of them seen only once. CDR1 and CDR2 (germline): SEHNR, FQNEAQ (reference sequence). J lost 0 bases, V lost 0 bases, and 3 bases had no gene match. The CDR3 covers 16 residues. The gene calls are TRBV7-9 and TRBJ2-3; 7 nucleotides match TRBD1. Sequencing input: peripheral blood. This sequence originates from a woman between 50 and 59 years old with acute or convalescent COVID-19. The CDR3, as DNA: TGTGCCAGCAGCTTAGCGGGGACAGACAGCACAGATACGCAGTATTTT. Its protein is CASSLAGTDSTDTQYF.